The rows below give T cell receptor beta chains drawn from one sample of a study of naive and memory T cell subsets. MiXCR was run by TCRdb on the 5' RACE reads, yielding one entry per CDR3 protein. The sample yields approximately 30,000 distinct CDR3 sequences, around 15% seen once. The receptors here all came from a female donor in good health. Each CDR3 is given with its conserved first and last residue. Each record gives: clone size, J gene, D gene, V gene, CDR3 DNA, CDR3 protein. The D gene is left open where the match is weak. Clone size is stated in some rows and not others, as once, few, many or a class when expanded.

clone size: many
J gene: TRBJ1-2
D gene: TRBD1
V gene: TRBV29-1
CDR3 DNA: TGCAGCGTTGGGGGAAAATTTGGACAGGATCGGGGCTACACCTTC
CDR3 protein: CSVGGKFGQDRGYTF

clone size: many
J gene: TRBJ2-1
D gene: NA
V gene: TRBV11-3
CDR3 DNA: TGTGCCAGCAGCTTAGAGAGGTTCGGTGAGCAGTTCTTC
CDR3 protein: CASSLERFGEQFF

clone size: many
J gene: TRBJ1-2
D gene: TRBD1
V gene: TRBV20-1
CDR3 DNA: TGCAGTGCATCGGGACAGGGGGATTTTGGCTACACCTTC
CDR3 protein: CSASGQGDFGYTF

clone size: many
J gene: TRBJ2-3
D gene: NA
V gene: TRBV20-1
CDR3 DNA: TGCAGTGCTAGAGATATGGGCGGGAAGGCAGATACGCAGTATTTT
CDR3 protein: CSARDMGGKADTQYF

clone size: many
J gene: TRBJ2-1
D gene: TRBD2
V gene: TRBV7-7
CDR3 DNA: TGTGCCAGCAGCGCATTGACTAGCGGGGTTAATGAGCAGTTCTTC
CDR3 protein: CASSALTSGVNEQFF

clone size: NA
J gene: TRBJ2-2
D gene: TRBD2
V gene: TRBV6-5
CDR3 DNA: TGTGCCAGCCTACCGGGGGGGCGGACTGGGGAGCTGTTTTTT
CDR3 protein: CASLPGGRTGELFF

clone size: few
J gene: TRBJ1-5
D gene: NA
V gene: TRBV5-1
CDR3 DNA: TGCGCCAGCAGCTTGACAGGGTTCAGCAATCAGCCCCAGCATTTT
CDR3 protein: CASSLTGFSNQPQHF

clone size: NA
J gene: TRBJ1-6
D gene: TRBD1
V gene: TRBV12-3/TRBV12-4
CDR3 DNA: TGTGCCAGCAGCCCCGGGACAGGGCCTAATTCACCCCTCCACTTT
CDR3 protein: CASSPGTGPNSPLHF

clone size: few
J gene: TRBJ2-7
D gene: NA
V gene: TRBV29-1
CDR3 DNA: TGCAGCGTTTCCGCCTCCTACGAGCAGTACTTC
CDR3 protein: CSVSASYEQYF

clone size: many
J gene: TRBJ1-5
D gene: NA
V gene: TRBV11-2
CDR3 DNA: TGTGCCAGCAGCCTCGACCGTAGGCAGCCCCAGCATTTT
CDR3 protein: CASSLDRRQPQHF

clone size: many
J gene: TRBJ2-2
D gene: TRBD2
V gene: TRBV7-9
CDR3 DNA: TGTGCCAGCAGCTCGGGAGGGCTGCTCCCCGGGGAGCTGTTTTTT
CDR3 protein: CASSSGGLLPGELFF

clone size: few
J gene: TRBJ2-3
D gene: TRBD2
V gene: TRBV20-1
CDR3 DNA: TGCAGTGCTGAGCGGGGGTCGACAGATACGCAGTATTTT
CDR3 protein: CSAERGSTDTQYF

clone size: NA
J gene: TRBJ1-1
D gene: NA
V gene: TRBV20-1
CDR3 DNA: TGCAGTGCTAGAGATCGTAGTTGGGTCACTGAAGCTTTCTTT
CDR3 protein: CSARDRSWVTEAFF

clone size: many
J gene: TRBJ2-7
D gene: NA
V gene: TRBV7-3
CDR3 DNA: TGTGCCAGCAGCTTAAAACCGGGGGAAATGCGGGAGCAGTACTTC
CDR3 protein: CASSLKPGEMREQYF

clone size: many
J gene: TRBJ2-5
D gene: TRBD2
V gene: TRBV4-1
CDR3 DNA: TGCGCCAGCGGTGCGAGCGGGGGGGTATTTGAGACCCAGTACTTC
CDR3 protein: CASGASGGVFETQYF

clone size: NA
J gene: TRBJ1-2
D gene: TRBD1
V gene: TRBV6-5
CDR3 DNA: TGTGCCAGCAGTTACGCGGACAGGGCTGGCTACACCTTC
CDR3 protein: CASSYADRAGYTF

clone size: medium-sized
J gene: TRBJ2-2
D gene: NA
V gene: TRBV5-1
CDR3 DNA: TGCGCCAGCAGCTATTTAGCCGCGAACACCGGGGAGCTGTTTTTT
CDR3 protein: CASSYLAANTGELFF

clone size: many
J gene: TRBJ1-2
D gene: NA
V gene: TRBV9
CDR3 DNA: TGTGCCAGCAGCGTTGCAGAATCAGGGGACTATGGCTACACCTTC
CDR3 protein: CASSVAESGDYGYTF

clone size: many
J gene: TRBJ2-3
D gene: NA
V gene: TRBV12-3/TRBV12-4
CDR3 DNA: TGTGCCAGCAGTTTGGATAGCACAGATACGCAGTATTTT
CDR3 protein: CASSLDSTDTQYF

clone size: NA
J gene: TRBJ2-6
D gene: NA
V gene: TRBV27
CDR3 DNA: TGTGCCAGCAGTTTACGGTCAGGTTCCTTCTCTGGGGCCAACGTCCTGACTTTC
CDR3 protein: CASSLRSGSFSGANVLTF

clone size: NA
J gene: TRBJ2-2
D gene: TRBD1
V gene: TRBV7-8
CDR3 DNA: TGTGCCAGCAGCCTAGCTCCCAGGGGGCTTCCCGGGGAGCTGTTTTTT
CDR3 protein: CASSLAPRGLPGELFF

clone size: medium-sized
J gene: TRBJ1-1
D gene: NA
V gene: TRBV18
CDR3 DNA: TGTGCCAGCTCACCAGTGGTGAAGAACACTGAAGCTTTCTTT
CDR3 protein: CASSPVVKNTEAFF

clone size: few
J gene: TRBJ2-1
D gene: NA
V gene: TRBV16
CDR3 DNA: TGTGCCAGCAGCCAAATCTTAGTTAGGTCCAATGAGCAGTTCTTC
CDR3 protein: CASSQILVRSNEQFF

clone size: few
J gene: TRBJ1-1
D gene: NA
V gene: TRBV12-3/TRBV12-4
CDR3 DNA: TGTGCCAGCAGTTTAAGACAGACAGCTGAAGCTTTCTTT
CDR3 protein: CASSLRQTAEAFF

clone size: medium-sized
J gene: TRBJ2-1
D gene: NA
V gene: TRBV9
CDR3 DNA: TGTGCCAGCAGCGCACAGGTCGGGGGAGCCTACAATGAGCAGTTCTTC
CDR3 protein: CASSAQVGGAYNEQFF

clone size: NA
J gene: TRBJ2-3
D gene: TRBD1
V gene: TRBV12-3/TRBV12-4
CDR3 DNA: TGTGCCAGCAGTTTAGGGACAGGGTTCAGCACAGATACGCAGTATTTT
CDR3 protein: CASSLGTGFSTDTQYF

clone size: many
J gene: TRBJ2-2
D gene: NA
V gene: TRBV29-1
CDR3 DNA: TGCAGCGTTGTCGTAGGAGCGGGTCTGGTGACCGGGGAGCTGTTTTTT
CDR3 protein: CSVVVGAGLVTGELFF

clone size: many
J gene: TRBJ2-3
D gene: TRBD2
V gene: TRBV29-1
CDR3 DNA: TGCAGCGTTGGGGGACTAGCGACAGATACGCAGTATTTT
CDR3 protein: CSVGGLATDTQYF

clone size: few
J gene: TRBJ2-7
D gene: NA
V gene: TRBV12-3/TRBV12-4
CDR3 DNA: TGTGCCAGCAGTTTGACTTCGGGGTCCTACGAGCAGTACTTC
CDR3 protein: CASSLTSGSYEQYF

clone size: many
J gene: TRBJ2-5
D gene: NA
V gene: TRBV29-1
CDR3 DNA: TGCAGCGTTGGACAGGCCCTCCCAGGGGAGACCCAGTACTTC
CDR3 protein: CSVGQALPGETQYF

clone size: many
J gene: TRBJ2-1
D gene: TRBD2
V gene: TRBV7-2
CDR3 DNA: TGTGCCAGCAGCGCTCTAGCGGGGAGCTACAATGAGCAGTTCTTC
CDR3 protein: CASSALAGSYNEQFF

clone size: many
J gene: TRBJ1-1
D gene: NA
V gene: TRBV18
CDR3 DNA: TGTGCCAGCTCACCCCTTGGGGCCGGGGGAAGTTCGAACACTGAAGCTTTCTTT
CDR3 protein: CASSPLGAGGSSNTEAFF

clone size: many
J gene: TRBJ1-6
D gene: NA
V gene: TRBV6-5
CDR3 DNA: TGTGCCAGCAGTCCTCCACTGAGTAGGGGTTCACCCCTCCACTTT
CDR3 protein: CASSPPLSRGSPLHF

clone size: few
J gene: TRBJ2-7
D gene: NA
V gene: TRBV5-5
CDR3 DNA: TGTGCCAGCAGCTTGGTCCCCCTCGGGAACGAGCAGTACTTC
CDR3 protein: CASSLVPLGNEQYF

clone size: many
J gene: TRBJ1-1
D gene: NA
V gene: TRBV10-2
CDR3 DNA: TGCGCCAGCCGAGACAGTACTAGAGTCACTGAAGCTTTCTTT
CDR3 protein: CASRDSTRVTEAFF

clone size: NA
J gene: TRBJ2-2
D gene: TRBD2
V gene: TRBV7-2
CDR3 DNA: TGTGCCAGCAGCCCGCGGGGGACCGGGGAGCTGTTTTTT
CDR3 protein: CASSPRGTGELFF

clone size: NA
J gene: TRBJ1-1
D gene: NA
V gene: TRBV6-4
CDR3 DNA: TGTGCCAGCAGACCACAAGGAAGGACCACTGAAGCTTTCTTT
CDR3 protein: CASRPQGRTTEAFF

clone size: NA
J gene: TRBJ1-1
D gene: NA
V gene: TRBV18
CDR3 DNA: TGTGCCAGCTCACCAAGTTCGGGGAACACTGAAGCTTTCTTT
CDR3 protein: CASSPSSGNTEAFF

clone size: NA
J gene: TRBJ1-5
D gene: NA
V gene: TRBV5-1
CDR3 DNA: TGCGCCAGCAGCGCAAGTTCGGGCAATCAGCCCCAGCATTTT
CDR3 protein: CASSASSGNQPQHF

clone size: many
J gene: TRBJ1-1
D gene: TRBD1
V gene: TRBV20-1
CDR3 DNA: TGCAGTGGGTTAGACAGGGTGACTGAAGCTTTCTTT
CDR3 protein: CSGLDRVTEAFF

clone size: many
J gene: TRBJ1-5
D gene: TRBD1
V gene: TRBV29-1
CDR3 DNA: TGCAGCGCTAGGGACAGTCTCACGGGCAATCAGCCCCAGCATTTT
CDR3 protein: CSARDSLTGNQPQHF

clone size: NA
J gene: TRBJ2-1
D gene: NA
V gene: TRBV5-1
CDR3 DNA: TGCGCCAGCAGCTTGGTGTCGGGGGTATCCTACAATGAGCAGTTCTTC
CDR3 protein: CASSLVSGVSYNEQFF

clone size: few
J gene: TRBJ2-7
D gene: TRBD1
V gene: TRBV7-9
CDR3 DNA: TGTGCCAGCAGCCCCCCCGGGACAGGGTCCAACGAGCAGTACTTC
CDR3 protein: CASSPPGTGSNEQYF

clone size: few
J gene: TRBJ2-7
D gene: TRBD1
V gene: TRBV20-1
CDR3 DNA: TGCAGTGCTAGAGAAGGAAGGGACAGTGACTTCTACGAGCAGTACTTC
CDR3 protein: CSAREGRDSDFYEQYF

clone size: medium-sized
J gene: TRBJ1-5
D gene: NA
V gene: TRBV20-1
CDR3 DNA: TGCAGTGCTAGATATACGGGGGCGAGCAATCAGCCCCAGCATTTT
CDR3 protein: CSARYTGASNQPQHF

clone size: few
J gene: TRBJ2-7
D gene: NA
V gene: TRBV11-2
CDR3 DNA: TGTGCCAGCAGCTTAGCGGGGTACGAGCAGTACTTC
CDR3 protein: CASSLAGYEQYF

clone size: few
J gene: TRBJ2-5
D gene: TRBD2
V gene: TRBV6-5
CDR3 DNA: TGTGCCAGCAGTTACCCTAGCGGGGGGGGGGAGACCCAGTACTTC
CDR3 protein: CASSYPSGGGETQYF

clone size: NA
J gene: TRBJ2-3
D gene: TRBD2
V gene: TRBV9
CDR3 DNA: TGTGCCAGCAGCGTTCCTCAGCGGGGAGGCCCGGATACGCAGTATTTT
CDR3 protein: CASSVPQRGGPDTQYF

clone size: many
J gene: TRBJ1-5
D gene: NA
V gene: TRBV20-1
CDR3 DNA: TGCAGTGCTGGGGGAGGCAGGGGCGTCCATCGCAATCAGCCCCAGCATTTT
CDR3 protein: CSAGGGRGVHRNQPQHF

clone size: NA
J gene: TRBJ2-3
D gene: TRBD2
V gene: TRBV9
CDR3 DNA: TGTGCCAGCAGCGTAGTAACTAGCGGGAGCACAGATACGCAGTATTTT
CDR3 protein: CASSVVTSGSTDTQYF

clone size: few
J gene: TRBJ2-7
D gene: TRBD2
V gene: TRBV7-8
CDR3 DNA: TGTGCCAGCAGCTTAGCCGGGACTACCTACGAGCAGTACTTC
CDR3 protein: CASSLAGTTYEQYF

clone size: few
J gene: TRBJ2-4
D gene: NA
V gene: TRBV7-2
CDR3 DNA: TGTGCCAGCAGCTTAGCGGCGGCAGGCGGTGGCATTCAGTACTTC
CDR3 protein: CASSLAAAGGGIQYF

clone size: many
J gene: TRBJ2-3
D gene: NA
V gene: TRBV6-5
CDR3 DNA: TGTGCCAGCAATAAGAACAGGGTATGGAAGGCAGATACGCAGTATTTT
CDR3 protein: CASNKNRVWKADTQYF

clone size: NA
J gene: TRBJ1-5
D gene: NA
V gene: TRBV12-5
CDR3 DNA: TGTGCTAGCGACCCGGACAGCCCCAATCAGCCCCAGCATTTT
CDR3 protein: CASDPDSPNQPQHF

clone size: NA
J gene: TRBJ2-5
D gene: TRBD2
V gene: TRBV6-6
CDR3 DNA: TGTGCCAGCAGTTACTTCGGGGGGTCTGGAGAGACCCAGTACTTC
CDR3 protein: CASSYFGGSGETQYF

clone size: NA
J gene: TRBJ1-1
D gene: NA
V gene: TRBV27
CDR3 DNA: TGTGCCAGCAGTGCGGGGGCCCTCATCGGGAACACTGAAGCTTTCTTT
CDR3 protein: CASSAGALIGNTEAFF

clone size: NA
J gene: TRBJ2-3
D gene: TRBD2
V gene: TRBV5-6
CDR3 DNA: TGTGCCAGCAGCTTCCGGGACTACCGGGGAGATACGCAGTATTTT
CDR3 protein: CASSFRDYRGDTQYF